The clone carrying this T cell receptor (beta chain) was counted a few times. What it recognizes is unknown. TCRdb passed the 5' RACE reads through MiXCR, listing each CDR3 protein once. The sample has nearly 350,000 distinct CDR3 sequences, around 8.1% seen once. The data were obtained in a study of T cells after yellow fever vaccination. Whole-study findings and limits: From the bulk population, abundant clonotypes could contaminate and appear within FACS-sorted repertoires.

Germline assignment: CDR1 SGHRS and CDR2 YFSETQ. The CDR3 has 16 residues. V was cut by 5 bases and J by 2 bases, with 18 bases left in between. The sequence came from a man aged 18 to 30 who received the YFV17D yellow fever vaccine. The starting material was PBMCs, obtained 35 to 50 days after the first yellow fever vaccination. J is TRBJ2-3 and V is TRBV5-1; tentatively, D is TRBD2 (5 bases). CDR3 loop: CASSSGRRVPTDTQYF. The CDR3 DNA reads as TGCGCCAGCAGTTCTGGCAGGCGGGTTCCCACAGATACGCAGTATTTT.